The T cell receptor beta chain described here comes from a study of blood T cell repertoires in COVID-19 (TCRdb year 2020). A note on the overall study: Collaborator samples came from the United States, Italy and Spain and covered acute and convalescent phases of COVID-19. Deeply sampled blood TCRbeta repertoires from subjects exposed to, actively infected with, or recovered from COVID-19 were included in the dataset. The material from the prospective study consisted of cDNA or gDNA derived from T cells, B-cell-depleted T cells, or PBMCs. The samples were drawn from two sources: the first 160 participants of the ongoing ImmuneRACE study, and over 950 subjects contributed by 6 global collaborators. Nearly every sample came with metadata listing a de-identified subject ID, COVID-19 status, age in years and sex. The repertoires were made available in a free public database intended to serve as a resource for research on the immune response to SARS-CoV-2. HLA class I and class II types, where available, came from metadata supplied by the sample provider rather than from assay-based typing. Points the paper makes about the study in general: How much clinical and demographic metadata was included differed by source and by participant, and the metadata was provided uncurated.

In this sample, this clone turned up a few times. No antigen is known for it. Per-base quality was not reported, and no clone a single base away is much larger than it. The collaborating institutions used their own protocols to collect whole blood in K2EDTA tubes. For TCRbeta analysis, collaborator samples were shipped as frozen whole blood, as isolated PBMCs, or as DNA extracted from either sample type. Trimming takes 10 bases off V and 8 bases off J; junction bases not matched to a gene: 19. The CDR3 covers 16 residues, taking in both the cysteine and the phenylalanine. Only the CDR3 region is kept as DNA, spanning 48 bases read in frame from base 1. The germline V gene supplies CDR1 SNHLY and CDR2 FYNNEI. The immunoSEQ Assay, a bias-controlled multiplex PCR, was used to amplify TCRbeta CDR3 regions from genomic DNA. The published analysis was carried out like this. The number of nucleated cells in each sample was estimated by amplification of reference gene primers within the assay. To quantify the absolute abundance of each unique TCRbeta CDR3 rearrangement, sequence reads were collapsed and filtered. For each sample, productive Simpson clonality was calculated as the square root of Simpson's diversity index across productive rearrangements. Imported from immuneACCESS, the table was reduced by TCRdb to in-frame sequences with V and J called. These copies leave out some clones; in studies compared against another copy, an unresolved V gene accounts for under half, and the cause of the remainder is not known. V and J calls and clone size are copied from that table; D and trimming were computed from the DNA. This sample holds under 65,000 clones; around 91% were observed only once. 8.6% of the sample is taken by the ten largest.

This receptor chain uses TRBV2 and TRBJ2-5; 10 middle bases align to TRBD2. The specimen sequenced was peripheral blood. The receptor was isolated from a human donor in a cohort sampled during active COVID-19. The nucleotide sequence reads as follows: TGTGCCAACCTGGGACTAGCGCCGGTCGGGGATGGTACCCAGTACTTC. Translated, it gives CANLGLAPVGDGTQYF.